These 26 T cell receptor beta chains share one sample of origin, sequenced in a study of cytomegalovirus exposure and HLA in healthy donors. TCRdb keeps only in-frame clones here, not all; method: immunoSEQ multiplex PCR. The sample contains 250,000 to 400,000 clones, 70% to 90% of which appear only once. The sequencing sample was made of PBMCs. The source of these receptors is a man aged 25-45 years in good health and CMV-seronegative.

In nucleotides, the CDR3 is TGTGCCAGCTCGCGGGGCGGCGATAGCTATGGCTACACCTTC. Residues: CASSRGGDSYGYTF. The rearrangement uses TRBV18 and TRBJ1-2; D possibly corresponds to TRBD1 (5 bases). The CDR3 contains 14 residues. Germline V lookup: CDR1 KGHSH, CDR2 LQKENI. Trimming left V 6 bases short and J 4 bases short, with 15 bases between.

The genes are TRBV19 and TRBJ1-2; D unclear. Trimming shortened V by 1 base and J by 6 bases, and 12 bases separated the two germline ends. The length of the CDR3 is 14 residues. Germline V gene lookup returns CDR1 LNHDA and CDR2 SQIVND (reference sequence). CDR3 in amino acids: CASSIATELNGYTF. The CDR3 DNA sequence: TGTGCCAGTAGTATAGCCACGGAGCTAAATGGCTACACCTTC.

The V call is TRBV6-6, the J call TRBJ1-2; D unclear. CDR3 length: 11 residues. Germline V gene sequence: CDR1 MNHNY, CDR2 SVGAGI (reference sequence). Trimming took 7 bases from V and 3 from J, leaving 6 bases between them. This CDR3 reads CASTLYYGYTF. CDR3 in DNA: TGTGCCAGCACCCTGTACTATGGCTACACCTTC.

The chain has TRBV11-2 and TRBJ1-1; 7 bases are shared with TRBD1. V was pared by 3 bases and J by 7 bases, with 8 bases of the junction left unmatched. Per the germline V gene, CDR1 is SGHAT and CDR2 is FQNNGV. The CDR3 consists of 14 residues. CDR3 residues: CASSFTGEVGEAFF. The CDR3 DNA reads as TGTGCCAGCAGCTTCACAGGGGAGGTTGGTGAAGCTTTCTTT.

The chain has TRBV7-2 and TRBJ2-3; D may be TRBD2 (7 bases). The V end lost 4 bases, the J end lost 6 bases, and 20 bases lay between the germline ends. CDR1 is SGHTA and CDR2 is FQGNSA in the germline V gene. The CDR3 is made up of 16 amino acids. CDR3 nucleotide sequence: TGTGCCAGCAGCTCCCGAAGGGGGGGGAGGACGGATACGCAGTATTTT. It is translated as CASSSRRGGRTDTQYF.

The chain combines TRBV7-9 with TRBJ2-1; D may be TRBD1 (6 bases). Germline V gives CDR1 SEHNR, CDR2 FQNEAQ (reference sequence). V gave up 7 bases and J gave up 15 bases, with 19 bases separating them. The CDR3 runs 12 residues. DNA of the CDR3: TGTGCCAGCACCGTGGACAGAACTCGTCGGTTCTTC. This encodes CASTVDRTRRFF.

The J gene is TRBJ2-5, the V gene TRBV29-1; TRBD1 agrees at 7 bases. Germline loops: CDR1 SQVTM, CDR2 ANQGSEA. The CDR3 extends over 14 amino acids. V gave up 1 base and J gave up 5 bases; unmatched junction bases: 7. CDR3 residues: CSVEGQDRPETQYF. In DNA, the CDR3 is TGCAGCGTTGAAGGACAGGACAGGCCCGAGACCCAGTACTTC.

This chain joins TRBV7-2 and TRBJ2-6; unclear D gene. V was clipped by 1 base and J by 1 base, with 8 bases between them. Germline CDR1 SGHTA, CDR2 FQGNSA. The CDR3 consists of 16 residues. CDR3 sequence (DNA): TGTGCCAGCAGCTTAGTCTGGAGTTCTGGGGCCAACGTCCTGACTTTC. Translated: CASSLVWSSGANVLTF.

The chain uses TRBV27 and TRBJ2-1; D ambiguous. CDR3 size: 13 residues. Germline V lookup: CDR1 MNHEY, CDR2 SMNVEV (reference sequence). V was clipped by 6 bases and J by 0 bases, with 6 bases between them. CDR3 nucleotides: TGTGCCAGCAGACTTCGCTCCTACAATGAGCAGTTCTTC. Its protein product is CASRLRSYNEQFF.

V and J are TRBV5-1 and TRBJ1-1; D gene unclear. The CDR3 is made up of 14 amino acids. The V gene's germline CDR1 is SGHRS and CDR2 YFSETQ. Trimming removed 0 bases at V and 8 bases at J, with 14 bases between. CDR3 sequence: CASSLALESIEAFF. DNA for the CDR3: TGCGCCAGCAGCTTGGCCTTAGAATCGATCGAAGCTTTCTTT.

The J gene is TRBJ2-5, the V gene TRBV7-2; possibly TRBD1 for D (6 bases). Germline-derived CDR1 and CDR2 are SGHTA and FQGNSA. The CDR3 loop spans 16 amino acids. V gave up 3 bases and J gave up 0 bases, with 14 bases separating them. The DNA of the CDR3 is TGTGCCAGCAGCTTTGGACGAGGGGGTAACCAAGAGACCCAGTACTTC. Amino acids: CASSFGRGGNQETQYF.

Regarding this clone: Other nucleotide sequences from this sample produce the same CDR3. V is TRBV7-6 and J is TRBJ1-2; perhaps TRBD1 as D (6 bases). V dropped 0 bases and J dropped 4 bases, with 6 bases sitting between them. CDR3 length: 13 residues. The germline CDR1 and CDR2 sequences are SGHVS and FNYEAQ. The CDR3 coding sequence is TGTGCCAGCAGCTTAGCAGGGGGCTATGGCTACACCTTC. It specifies CASSLAGGYGYTF.

In nucleotides, the CDR3 is TGTGCCAGCAGCCCGGGGAGCGACTCTGGAAACACCATATATTTT. It specifies CASSPGSDSGNTIYF. The rearrangement uses TRBV7-9 and TRBJ1-3; D remains ambiguous. This CDR3 spans 15 amino acids. The V gene's germline CDR1 is SEHNR and CDR2 FQNEAQ (reference sequence). With 5 bases removed from V and 0 bases from J, the gap between germline ends came to 11 bases.

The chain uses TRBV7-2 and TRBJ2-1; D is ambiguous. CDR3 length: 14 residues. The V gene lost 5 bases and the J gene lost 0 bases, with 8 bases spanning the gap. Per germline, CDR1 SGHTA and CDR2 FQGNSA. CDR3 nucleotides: TGTGCCAGCAGCCCTTCTATCTCCTACAATGAGCAGTTCTTC. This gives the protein CASSPSISYNEQFF.

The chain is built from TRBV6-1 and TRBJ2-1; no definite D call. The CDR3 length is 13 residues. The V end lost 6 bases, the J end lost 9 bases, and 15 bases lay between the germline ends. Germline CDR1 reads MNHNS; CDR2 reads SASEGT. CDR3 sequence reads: CASRALVNGEQFF. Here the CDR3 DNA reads TGTGCCAGCAGGGCCCTAGTAAACGGTGAGCAGTTCTTC.

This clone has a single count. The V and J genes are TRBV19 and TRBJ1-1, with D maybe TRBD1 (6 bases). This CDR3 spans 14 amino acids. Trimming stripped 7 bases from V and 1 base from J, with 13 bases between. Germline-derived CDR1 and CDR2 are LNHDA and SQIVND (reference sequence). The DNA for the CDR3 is TGTGCCAGTACCTCGGACAGATGGAACACTGAAGCTTTCTTT. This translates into CASTSDRWNTEAFF.

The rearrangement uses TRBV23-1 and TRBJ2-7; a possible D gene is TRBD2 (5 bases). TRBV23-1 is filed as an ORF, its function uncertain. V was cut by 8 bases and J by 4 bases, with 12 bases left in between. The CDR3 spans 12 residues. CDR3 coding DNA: TGCGCCAGCGCCAAGAGGGCGTACGAGCAGTACTTC. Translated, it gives CASAKRAYEQYF.

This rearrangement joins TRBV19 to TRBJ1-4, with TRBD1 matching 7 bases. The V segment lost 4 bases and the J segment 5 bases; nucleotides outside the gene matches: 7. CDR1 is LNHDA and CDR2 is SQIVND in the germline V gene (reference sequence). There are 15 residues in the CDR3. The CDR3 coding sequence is TGTGCCAGTAGTACACCGGGACAGATGAATGAAAAACTGTTTTTT. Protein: CASSTPGQMNEKLFF.

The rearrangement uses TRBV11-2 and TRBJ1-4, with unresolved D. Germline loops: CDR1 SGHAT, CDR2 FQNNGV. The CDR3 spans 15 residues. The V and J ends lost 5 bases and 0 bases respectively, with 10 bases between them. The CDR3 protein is CASSPGPATNEKLFF. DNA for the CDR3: TGTGCCAGCAGCCCTGGGCCCGCAACTAATGAAAAACTGTTTTTT.

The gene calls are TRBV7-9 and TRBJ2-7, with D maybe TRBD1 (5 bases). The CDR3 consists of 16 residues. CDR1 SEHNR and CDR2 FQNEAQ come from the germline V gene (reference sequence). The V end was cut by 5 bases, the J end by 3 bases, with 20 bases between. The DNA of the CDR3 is TGTGCCAGCAGCCTCGTAGGCCAGGGAAAAGGCTACGAGCAGTACTTC. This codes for CASSLVGQGKGYEQYF.

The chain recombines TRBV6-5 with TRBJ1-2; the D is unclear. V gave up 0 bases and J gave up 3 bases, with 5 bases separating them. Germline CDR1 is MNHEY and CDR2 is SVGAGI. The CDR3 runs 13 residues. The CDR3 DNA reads TGTGCCAGCAGTTACTCTGGCTACTATGGCTACACCTTC. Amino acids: CASSYSGYYGYTF.

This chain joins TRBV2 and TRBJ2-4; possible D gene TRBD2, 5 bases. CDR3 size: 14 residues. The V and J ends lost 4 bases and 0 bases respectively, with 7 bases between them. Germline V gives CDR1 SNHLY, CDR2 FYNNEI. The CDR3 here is CASSAGLAKNIQYF. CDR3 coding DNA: TGTGCCAGCAGTGCAGGACTAGCCAAAAACATTCAGTACTTC.

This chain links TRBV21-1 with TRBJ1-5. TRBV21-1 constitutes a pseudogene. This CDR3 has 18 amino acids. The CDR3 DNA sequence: TGTGCCAGCAGCAAAGTATCGGGACTCAATTATAGCAATCAGCCCCAGCATTTT. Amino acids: CASSKVSGLNYSNQPQHF.

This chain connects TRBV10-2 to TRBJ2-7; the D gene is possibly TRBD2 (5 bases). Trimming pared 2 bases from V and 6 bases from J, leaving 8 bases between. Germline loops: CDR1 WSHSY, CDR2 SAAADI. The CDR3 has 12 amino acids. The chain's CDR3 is CASSEGGSEQYF. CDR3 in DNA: TGCGCCAGCAGTGAGGGAGGAAGCGAGCAGTACTTC.

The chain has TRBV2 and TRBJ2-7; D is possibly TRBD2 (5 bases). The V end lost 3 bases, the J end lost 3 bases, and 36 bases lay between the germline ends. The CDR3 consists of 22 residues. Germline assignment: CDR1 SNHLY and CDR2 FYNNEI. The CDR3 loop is CASSDRGSVAGPLTHGVYEQYF. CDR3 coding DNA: TGTGCCAGCAGTGATCGGGGATCTGTGGCGGGCCCCCTAACACATGGGGTCTACGAGCAGTACTTC. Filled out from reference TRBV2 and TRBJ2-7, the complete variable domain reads EPEVTQTPSHQVTQMGQEVILRCVPISNHLYFYWYRQILGQKVEFLVSFYNNEISEKSEIFDDQFSVERPDGSNFTLKIRSTKLEDSAMYFCASSDRGSVAGPLTHGVYEQYFGPGTRLTVT.

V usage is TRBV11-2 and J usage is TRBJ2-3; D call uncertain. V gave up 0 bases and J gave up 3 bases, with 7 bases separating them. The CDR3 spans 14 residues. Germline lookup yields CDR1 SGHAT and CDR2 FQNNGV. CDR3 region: CASSLEPRTDTQYF. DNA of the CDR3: TGTGCCAGCAGCTTAGAGCCGCGTACAGATACGCAGTATTTT.